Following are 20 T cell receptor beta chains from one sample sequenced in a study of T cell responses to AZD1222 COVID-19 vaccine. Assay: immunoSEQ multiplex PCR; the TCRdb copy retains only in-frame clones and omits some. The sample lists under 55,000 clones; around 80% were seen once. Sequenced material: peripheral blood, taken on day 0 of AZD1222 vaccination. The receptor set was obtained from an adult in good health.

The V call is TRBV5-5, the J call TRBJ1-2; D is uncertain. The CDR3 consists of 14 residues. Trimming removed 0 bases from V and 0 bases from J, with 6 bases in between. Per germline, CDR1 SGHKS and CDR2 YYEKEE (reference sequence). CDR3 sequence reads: CASSLEPSNYGYTF. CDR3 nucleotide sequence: TGTGCCAGCAGCTTGGAGCCTTCTAACTATGGCTACACCTTC.

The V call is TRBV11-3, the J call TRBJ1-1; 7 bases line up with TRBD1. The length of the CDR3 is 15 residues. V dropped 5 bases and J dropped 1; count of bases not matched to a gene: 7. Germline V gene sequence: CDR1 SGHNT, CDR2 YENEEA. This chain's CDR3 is CASSMGTAGNTEAFF. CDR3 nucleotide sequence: TGTGCCAGCAGCATGGGGACAGCCGGGAACACTGAAGCTTTCTTT.

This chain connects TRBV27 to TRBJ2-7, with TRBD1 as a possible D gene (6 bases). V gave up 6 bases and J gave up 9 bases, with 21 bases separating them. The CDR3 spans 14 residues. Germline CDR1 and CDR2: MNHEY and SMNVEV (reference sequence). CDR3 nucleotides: TGTGCCAGCAGATTACAGGGACACCTCTACCGGCAGTACTTC. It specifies CASRLQGHLYRQYF.

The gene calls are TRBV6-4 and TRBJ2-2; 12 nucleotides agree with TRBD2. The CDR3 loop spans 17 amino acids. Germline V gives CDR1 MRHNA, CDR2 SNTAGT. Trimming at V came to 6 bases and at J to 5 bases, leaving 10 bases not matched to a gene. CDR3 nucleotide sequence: TGTGCCAGCAGCCCGCTCGTGGGGACTAGCGGGACCGGGGAGCTGTTTTTT. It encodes CASSPLVGTSGTGELFF.

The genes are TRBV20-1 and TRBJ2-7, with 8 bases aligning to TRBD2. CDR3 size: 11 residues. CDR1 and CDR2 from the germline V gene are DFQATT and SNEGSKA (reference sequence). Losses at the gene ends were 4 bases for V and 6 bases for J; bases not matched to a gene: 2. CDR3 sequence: CSATTSVEQYF. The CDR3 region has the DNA TGCAGTGCTACGACTAGCGTCGAGCAGTACTTC.

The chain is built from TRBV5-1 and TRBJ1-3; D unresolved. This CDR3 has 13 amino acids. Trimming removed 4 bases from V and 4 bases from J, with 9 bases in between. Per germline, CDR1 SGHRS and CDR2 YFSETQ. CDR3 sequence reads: CASSIHLGNTIYF. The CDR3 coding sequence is TGCGCCAGCAGCATCCATCTCGGAAACACCATATATTTT. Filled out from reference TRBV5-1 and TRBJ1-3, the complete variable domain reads KAGVTQTPRYLIKTRGQQVTLSCSPISGHRSVSWYQQTPGQGLQFLFEYFSETQRNKGNFPGRFSGRQFSNSRSEMNVSTLELGDSALYLCASSIHLGNTIYFGEGSWLTVV.

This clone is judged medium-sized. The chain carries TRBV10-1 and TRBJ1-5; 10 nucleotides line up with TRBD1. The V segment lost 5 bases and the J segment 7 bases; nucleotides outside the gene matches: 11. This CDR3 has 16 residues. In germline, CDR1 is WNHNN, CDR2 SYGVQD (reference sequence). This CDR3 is CASSPGQGGSGQPQHF. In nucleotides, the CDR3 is TGCGCCAGCAGTCCTGGACAGGGGGGTTCGGGACAGCCCCAGCATTTT.

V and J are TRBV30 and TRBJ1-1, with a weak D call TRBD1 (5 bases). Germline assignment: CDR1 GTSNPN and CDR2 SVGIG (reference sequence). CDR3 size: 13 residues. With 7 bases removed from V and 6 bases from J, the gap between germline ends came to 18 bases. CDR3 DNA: TGTGCCTCCCTGGGGCAGCATCTATCTGAAGCTTTCTTT. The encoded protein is CASLGQHLSEAFF.

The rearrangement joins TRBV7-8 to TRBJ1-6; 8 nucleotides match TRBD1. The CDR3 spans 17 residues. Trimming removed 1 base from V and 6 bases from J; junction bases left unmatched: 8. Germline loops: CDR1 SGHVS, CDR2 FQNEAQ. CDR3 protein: CASSLGPRTGPNSPLHF. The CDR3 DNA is TGTGCCAGCAGCTTAGGCCCCCGGACAGGGCCTAATTCACCCCTCCACTTT.

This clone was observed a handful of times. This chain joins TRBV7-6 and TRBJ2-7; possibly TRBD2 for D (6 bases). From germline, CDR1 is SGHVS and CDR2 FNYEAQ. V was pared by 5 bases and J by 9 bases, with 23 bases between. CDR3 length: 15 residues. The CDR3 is CASSPRGGGGFAQYF. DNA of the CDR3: TGTGCCAGCAGCCCACGAGGTGGGGGAGGCTTCGCGCAGTACTTC. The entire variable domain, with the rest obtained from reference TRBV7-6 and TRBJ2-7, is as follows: GAGVSQSPRYKVTKRGQDVALRCDPISGHVSLYWYRQALGQGPEFLTYFNYEAQQDKSGLPNDRFSAERPEGSISTLTIQRTEQRDSAMYRCASSPRGGGGFAQYFGPGTRLTVT.

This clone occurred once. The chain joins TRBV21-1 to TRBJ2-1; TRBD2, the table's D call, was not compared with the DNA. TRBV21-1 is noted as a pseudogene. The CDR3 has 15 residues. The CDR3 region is CASSKAGSVYNEQFF. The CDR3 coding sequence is TGTGCCAGCAGCAAAGCCGGGAGTGTGTACAATGAGCAGTTCTTC.

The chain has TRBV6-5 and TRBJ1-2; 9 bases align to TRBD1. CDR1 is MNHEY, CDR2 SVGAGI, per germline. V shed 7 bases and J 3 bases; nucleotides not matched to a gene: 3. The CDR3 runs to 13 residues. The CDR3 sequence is CASNRDRDYGYTF. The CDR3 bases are TGTGCCAGCAATAGGGACAGGGACTATGGCTACACCTTC.

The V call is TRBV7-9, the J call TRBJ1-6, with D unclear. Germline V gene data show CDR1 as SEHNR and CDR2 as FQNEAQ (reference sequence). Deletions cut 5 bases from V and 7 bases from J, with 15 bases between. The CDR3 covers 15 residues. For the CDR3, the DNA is TGTGCCAGCAGCCCCCAGGAGGTTCTCAATTCACCCCTCCACTTT. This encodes CASSPQEVLNSPLHF.

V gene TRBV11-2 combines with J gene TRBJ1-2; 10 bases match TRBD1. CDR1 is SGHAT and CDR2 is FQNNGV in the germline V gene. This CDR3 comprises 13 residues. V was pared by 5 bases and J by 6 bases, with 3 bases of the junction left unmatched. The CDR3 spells CASSPDRGNGYTF. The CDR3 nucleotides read TGTGCCAGCAGCCCGGACAGGGGGAATGGCTACACCTTC.

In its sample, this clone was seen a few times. For the CDR3, the DNA is TGTGCCACCAGCAGAGATGGGGGGAGGGAGGAAAAACTGTTTTTT. Its protein is CATSRDGGREEKLFF. The chain joins TRBV15 to TRBJ1-4; the D gene is possibly TRBD1 (5 bases). The CDR3 is 15 residues long. Trimming pared 0 bases from V and 8 bases from J, leaving 13 bases between. The germline gives CDR1 LNHNV, CDR2 YYDKDF (reference sequence).

The CDR3 nucleotides read TGTGCCAGCAGCGATGGGGCAGGGTACTCCTACGAGCAGTACTTC. Translated, it gives CASSDGAGYSYEQYF. The chain combines TRBV21-1 with TRBJ2-7; no DNA check was done on the table's D call, TRBD1. TRBV21-1 is shown as a pseudogene. CDR3 length: 15 amino acids.

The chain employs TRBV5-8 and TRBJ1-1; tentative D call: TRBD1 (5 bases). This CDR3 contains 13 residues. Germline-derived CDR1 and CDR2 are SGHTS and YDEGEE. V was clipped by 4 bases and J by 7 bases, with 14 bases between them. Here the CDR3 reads CASSGGNSREAFF. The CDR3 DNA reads TGTGCCAGCAGCGGGGGGAACAGTCGTGAAGCTTTCTTT.

Written as DNA, the CDR3 is TGTGCCAGCAGCTCAACAGGGGCCGCGAACACTGAAGCTTTCTTT. Its protein is CASSSTGAANTEAFF. The chain recombines TRBV3-1 (or the pseudogene TRBV3-2) with TRBJ1-1, with 7 bases that match TRBD1. The CDR3 is made up of 15 amino acids. After removal of 5 bases from V and 1 base from J, the junction contained 7 bases not matched to a gene. Germline V lookup: CDR1 LGHDT, CDR2 YNNKEL (reference sequence).

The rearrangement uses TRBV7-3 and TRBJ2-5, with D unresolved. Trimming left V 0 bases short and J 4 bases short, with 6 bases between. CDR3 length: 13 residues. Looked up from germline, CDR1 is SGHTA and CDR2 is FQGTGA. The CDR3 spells CASSLTYSETQYF. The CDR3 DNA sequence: TGTGCCAGCAGCTTAACTTATTCAGAGACCCAGTACTTC.

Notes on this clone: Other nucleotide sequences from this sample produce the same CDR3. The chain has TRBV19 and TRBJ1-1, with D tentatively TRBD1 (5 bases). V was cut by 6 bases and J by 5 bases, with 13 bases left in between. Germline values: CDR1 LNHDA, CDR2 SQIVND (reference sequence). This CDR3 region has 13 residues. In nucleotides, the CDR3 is TGTGCCAGTAGCACGAGGGGAGATACTGAAGCTTTCTTT. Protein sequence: CASSTRGDTEAFF.